The rows below give T cell receptor beta chains drawn from one sample of a study of T cell responses to AZD1222 COVID-19 vaccine. Here immunoSEQ multiplex PCR was the method, and the copy in TCRdb shows in-frame clones only, minus some. The table has 90,000 to 140,000 clones, approximately 87% seen once; the top ten hold about 2.7%. Sequencing was performed on peripheral blood, taken on day 0 of AZD1222 vaccination. All receptors come from an adult in good health. Both conserved end residues are part of each CDR3. Each record gives: J gene, clone size, D gene, V gene, CDR3 DNA, CDR3 protein. D genes are given only for firm matches. The size entry is marked missing in some rows and otherwise reads once, few, many or a size class.

j_gene: TRBJ1-2
abundance: .
d_gene: TRBD1
v_gene: TRBV7-2
CDR3nt: TGTGCCAGCAGCTTCCAGACAGGGGTAAAAGGCTACACCTTC
CDR3aa: CASSFQTGVKGYTF

j_gene: TRBJ1-1
abundance: .
d_gene: TRBD1
v_gene: TRBV19
CDR3nt: TGTGCCAGTACAGACCCGGCGGGACAGGGGATACCTGAAGCTTTCTTT
CDR3aa: CASTDPAGQGIPEAFF

j_gene: TRBJ2-2
abundance: .
d_gene: .
v_gene: TRBV19
CDR3nt: TGTGCCAGTAGTTTACCAGCGGGGGACAGCACCGGGGAGCTGTTTTTT
CDR3aa: CASSLPAGDSTGELFF

j_gene: TRBJ2-5
abundance: .
d_gene: TRBD1
v_gene: TRBV5-1
CDR3nt: TGCGCCAGCAGCTTATCAGGGGGCGTAGAGACCCAGTACTTC
CDR3aa: CASSLSGGVETQYF

j_gene: TRBJ1-1
abundance: .
d_gene: .
v_gene: TRBV7-9
CDR3nt: TGTGCCAGCACCAACCCTGGGATCATGAACACTGAAGCTTTCTTT
CDR3aa: CASTNPGIMNTEAFF

j_gene: TRBJ2-1
abundance: .
d_gene: TRBD2
v_gene: TRBV6-5
CDR3nt: TGTGCCAGCGAAGAGGAGCGGGAGCGTTTTGAGCAGTTCTTC
CDR3aa: CASEEERERFEQFF

j_gene: TRBJ1-2
abundance: few
d_gene: .
v_gene: TRBV15
CDR3nt: TGTGCCACCAGCAGAGGGGCAGGGGATGGCTACACCTTC
CDR3aa: CATSRGAGDGYTF

j_gene: TRBJ2-7
abundance: .
d_gene: .
v_gene: TRBV28
CDR3nt: TGTGCCAGCAGTACTGGGTACGAGCAGTACTTC
CDR3aa: CASSTGYEQYF

j_gene: TRBJ1-6
abundance: .
d_gene: .
v_gene: TRBV5-1
CDR3nt: TGCGCCAGCAGCTTGTCGGGGGCGGGTAATTCACCCCTCCACTTT
CDR3aa: CASSLSGAGNSPLHF

j_gene: TRBJ1-4
abundance: once
d_gene: .
v_gene: TRBV15
CDR3nt: TGTGCCACCAGCCGGGCCGCAACTAATGAAAAACTGTTTTTT
CDR3aa: CATSRAATNEKLFF

j_gene: TRBJ2-2
abundance: .
d_gene: .
v_gene: TRBV10-3
CDR3nt: TGTGCCATCAAAGGGAGAGGGAACACCGGGGAGCTGTTTTTT
CDR3aa: CAIKGRGNTGELFF

j_gene: TRBJ1-1
abundance: few
d_gene: .
v_gene: TRBV11-2
CDR3nt: TGTGCCAGCAATCAGTTCGAAGGGGGACAAGCTTTCTTT
CDR3aa: CASNQFEGGQAFF

j_gene: TRBJ1-4
abundance: .
d_gene: .
v_gene: TRBV2
CDR3nt: TGTGCCAGCGGGGCATGGGAAAAACTGTTTTTT
CDR3aa: CASGAWEKLFF

j_gene: TRBJ2-7
abundance: .
d_gene: .
v_gene: TRBV5-6
CDR3nt: TGTGCCAGCAGCTTGGCGGGACACATCTACGAGCAGTACTTC
CDR3aa: CASSLAGHIYEQYF

j_gene: TRBJ2-1
abundance: .
d_gene: TRBD1
v_gene: TRBV2
CDR3nt: TGTGCCAGCAGCTCGGACAGGGCGTCTTACAATGAGCAGTTCTTC
CDR3aa: CASSSDRASYNEQFF

j_gene: TRBJ1-1
abundance: .
d_gene: .
v_gene: TRBV7-6
CDR3nt: TGTGCCAGCAGCTTAGGACCTATGAGCACTGAAGCTTTCTTT
CDR3aa: CASSLGPMSTEAFF

j_gene: TRBJ1-4
abundance: .
d_gene: TRBD1
v_gene: TRBV6-2/TRBV6-3
CDR3nt: TGTGCCAGCAGTTACTCTTGGGACAGGGTTGAAAAACTGTTTTTT
CDR3aa: CASSYSWDRVEKLFF

j_gene: TRBJ1-6
abundance: .
d_gene: .
v_gene: TRBV3-1/TRBV3-2
CDR3nt: TGTGCCAGCAGCCAATCCCAGAGGGGAAATTCACCCCTCCACTTT
CDR3aa: CASSQSQRGNSPLHF

j_gene: TRBJ1-4
abundance: .
d_gene: .
v_gene: TRBV7-2
CDR3nt: TGTGCCAGCAGCTTACAGGGTTATGAAAAACTGTTTTTT
CDR3aa: CASSLQGYEKLFF

j_gene: TRBJ1-1
abundance: .
d_gene: .
v_gene: TRBV9
CDR3nt: TGTGCCAGCAGCGTAGGAAGTGAGAACACTGAAGCTTTCTTT
CDR3aa: CASSVGSENTEAFF

j_gene: TRBJ1-2
abundance: .
d_gene: TRBD1
v_gene: TRBV7-9
CDR3nt: TGTGCCAGCAGCCAACAGGGGATCGGTGGCTACACCTTC
CDR3aa: CASSQQGIGGYTF

j_gene: TRBJ1-2
abundance: .
d_gene: .
v_gene: TRBV6-5
CDR3nt: TGTGCCAGCAGTTACTCGATAGGAGCCTATGGCTACACCTTC
CDR3aa: CASSYSIGAYGYTF

j_gene: TRBJ2-7
abundance: .
d_gene: .
v_gene: TRBV5-6
CDR3nt: TGTGCCAGCAGCTCCGCCGGGACCCTCGATTACTTC
CDR3aa: CASSSAGTLDYF

j_gene: TRBJ2-3
abundance: .
d_gene: .
v_gene: TRBV7-2
CDR3nt: TGTGCCAGCAGCTTCGACTCTTCAGATACGCAGTATTTT
CDR3aa: CASSFDSSDTQYF

j_gene: TRBJ1-4
abundance: .
d_gene: .
v_gene: TRBV2
CDR3nt: TGTGCCAGCACGGCCATCCTCGGGGATGAAAAACTGTTTTTT
CDR3aa: CASTAILGDEKLFF

j_gene: TRBJ2-7
abundance: .
d_gene: .
v_gene: TRBV11-2
CDR3nt: TGTGCCAGCAGCCCGGACTCTCGGAGGCCGTACTTC
CDR3aa: CASSPDSRRPYF

j_gene: TRBJ2-7
abundance: .
d_gene: TRBD1
v_gene: TRBV27
CDR3nt: TGTGCCAGCAGCGAGACAGGGGTCTTAGGTGAGCAGTACTTC
CDR3aa: CASSETGVLGEQYF